This passage covers 9 T cell receptor beta chains from one sample sequenced in a study of graft-versus-host responses after intestinal transplantation. Their target antigens are unknown. Here immunoSEQ multiplex PCR was the method, and the copy in TCRdb shows in-frame clones only, minus some. The table includes under 100,000 clones, just under 95% detected once. The sample consisted of unstimulated CD8+ T cells sorted from spleen or lymph node cells, taken before transplant. Every receptor here comes from a human donor who was the organ donor for an intestinal transplant.

The chain carries TRBV4-1 and TRBJ1-1; no clear D gene. The V gene lost 4 bases and the J gene lost 1 base, with 10 bases spanning the gap. The CDR3 contains 14 residues. CDR1 MGHRA and CDR2 YSYEKL come from the germline V gene. Here the CDR3 reads CASSRSRRNTEAFF. CDR3 nucleotides: TGCGCCAGCAGCCGGAGTCGGAGGAACACTGAAGCTTTCTTT.

CDR3 protein: CASSPQGRDEQFF. In DNA form, the CDR3 reads TGTGCCAGCAGCCCCCAAGGGAGGGATGAGCAGTTCTTC. The chain is built from TRBV7-3 and TRBJ2-1; TRBD2 matches at 7 bases. Germline CDR1 reads SGHTA; CDR2 reads FQGTGA. CDR3 size: 13 residues. The V and J ends lost 5 bases and 8 bases, in that order; junction bases with no gene match: 6.

In this sample, this clone turned up a few times. The chain joins TRBV4-1 to TRBJ1-1; D gene unclear. Trimming removed 0 bases from V and 2 bases from J, with 16 bases in between. The CDR3 contains 17 residues. CDR1 and CDR2 (germline): MGHRA, YSYEKL. The CDR3 here is CASSQESPGPSNTEAFF. In nucleotides, the CDR3 is TGCGCCAGCAGCCAAGAGAGTCCAGGCCCAAGCAACACTGAAGCTTTCTTT.

This chain uses TRBV6-5 with TRBJ2-1; D gene ambiguous. V gave up 2 bases and J gave up 5 bases, with 7 bases separating them. Germline assignment: CDR1 MNHEY and CDR2 SVGAGI. The CDR3 covers 13 residues. This CDR3 reads CASSYHNDNEQFF. For the CDR3, the DNA is TGTGCCAGCAGTTACCACAATGACAATGAGCAGTTCTTC.

V gene TRBV13 combines with J gene TRBJ2-1; TRBD2 is a possible D gene (6 bases). CDR3 length: 16 amino acids. V lost 5 bases to trimming and J lost 0 bases, with 14 bases between them. Germline CDR1 PRHDT, CDR2 FYEKMQ (reference sequence). The CDR3 spells CASSLDGGSSYNEQFF. The CDR3 coding sequence is TGTGCCAGCAGCCTTGACGGAGGGAGCTCCTACAATGAGCAGTTCTTC.

The chain carries TRBV11-3 and TRBJ1-4, with TRBD1 matching over 9 bases. The germline gives CDR1 SGHNT, CDR2 YENEEA. The V and J ends lost 8 bases and 5 bases, in that order; junction bases with no gene match: 3. The CDR3 is 13 residues long. The CDR3 is CASGGQGNEKLFF. CDR3 nucleotide sequence: TGTGCCAGCGGCGGACAGGGGAATGAAAAACTGTTTTTT.

V gene TRBV5-5 combines with J gene TRBJ2-3; D unresolved. Trimming cost V 6 bases and J 2 bases, with 13 bases left between them. Looked up from germline, CDR1 is SGHKS and CDR2 is YYEKEE (reference sequence). This CDR3 contains 14 residues. The CDR3 DNA reads as TGTGCCAGCACCCCCGACACAGACACAGATACGCAGTATTTT. Translating it yields CASTPDTDTDTQYF.

Remarks on this clone: In the same sample, other DNA sequences code for this CDR3. The rearrangement links TRBV6-5 to TRBJ2-2; a weak D match, TRBD2 (5 bases). This CDR3 comprises 14 residues. Trimming shortened V by 2 bases and J by 5 bases, and 9 bases separated the two germline ends. Germline CDR1 and CDR2: MNHEY and SVGAGI. The CDR3 here is CASSYGRATGELFF. The DNA for the CDR3 is TGTGCCAGCAGTTACGGGAGAGCGACCGGGGAGCTGTTTTTT.

The chain couples TRBV11-3 to TRBJ2-1, with 13 bases aligning to TRBD2. This CDR3 is 16 amino acids long. Trimming took 3 bases from V and 10 from J; bases not matched to a gene: 9. In germline, CDR1 is SGHNT, CDR2 YENEEA. This CDR3 reads CASSFGTSGAPVEQFF. As DNA, the CDR3 is TGTGCCAGCAGCTTTGGGACTAGCGGGGCCCCCGTGGAGCAGTTCTTC.